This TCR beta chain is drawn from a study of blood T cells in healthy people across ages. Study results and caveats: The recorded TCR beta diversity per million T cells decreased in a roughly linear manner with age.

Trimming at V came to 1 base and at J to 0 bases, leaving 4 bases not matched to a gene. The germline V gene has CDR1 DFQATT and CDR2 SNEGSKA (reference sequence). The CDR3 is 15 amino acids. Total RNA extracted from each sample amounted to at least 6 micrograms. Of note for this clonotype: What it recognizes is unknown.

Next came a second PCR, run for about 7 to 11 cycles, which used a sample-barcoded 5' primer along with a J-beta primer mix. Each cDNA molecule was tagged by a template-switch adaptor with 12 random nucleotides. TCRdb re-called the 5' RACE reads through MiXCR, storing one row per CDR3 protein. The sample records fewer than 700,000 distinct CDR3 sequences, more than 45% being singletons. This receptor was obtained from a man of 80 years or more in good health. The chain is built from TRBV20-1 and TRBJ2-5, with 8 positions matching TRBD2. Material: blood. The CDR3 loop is CSARGGGQYQETQYF. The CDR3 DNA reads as TGCAGTGCTAGAGGCGGGGGGCAGTACCAAGAGACCCAGTACTTC.